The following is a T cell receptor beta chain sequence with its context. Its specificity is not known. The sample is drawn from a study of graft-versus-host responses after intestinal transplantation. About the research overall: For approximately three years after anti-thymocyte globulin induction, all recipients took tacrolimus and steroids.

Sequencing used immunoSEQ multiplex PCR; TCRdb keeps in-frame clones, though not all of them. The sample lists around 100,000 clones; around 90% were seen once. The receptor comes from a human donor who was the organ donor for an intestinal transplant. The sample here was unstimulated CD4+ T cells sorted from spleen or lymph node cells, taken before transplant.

The CDR3 DNA reads TGTGCCAGCAGCAGATACCGGGACGACGCCAAAAAAGCTTTCTTT. Its translation is CASSRYRDDAKKAFF. The V call is TRBV6-1, the J call TRBJ1-1; possible D gene TRBD1, 5 bases. In germline, CDR1 is MNHNS, CDR2 SASEGT. Trimming took off 6 bases at V and 9 bases at J, with 23 bases between the two ends. The CDR3 has 15 amino acids.